The clone carrying this TCR beta chain was recorded a few times. The data were taken from a study of T-cell reconstitution after alpha-beta-depleted transplantation in children. Preparation of the TCRbeta library involved a method that used unique molecular identifiers. One entry per CDR3 protein results from TCRdb running MiXCR on the PCR reads. This table has a few hundred thousand distinct CDR3 sequences, approximately 10% appearing once. CDR1 and CDR2 (germline): SGHVS, FQNEAQ. J gave up 2 bases and V 5 bases, and 12 bases lay outside the gene matches. The CDR3 totals 17 residues. The receptor comes from a human donor who donated a stem cell graft to a child with acute myeloid leukemia. V and J are TRBV7-8 and TRBJ2-3; 8 bases are shared with TRBD2. The source was PBMCs from the stem cell graft donor, collected from the stem cell graft. CDR3 in amino acids: CASSPGRVAGNTDTQYF. The CDR3 nucleotides read TGTGCCAGCAGCCCAGGGCGAGTAGCGGGGAACACAGATACGCAGTATTTT.